Below, one T cell receptor beta chain is given with its context. The authors' processing: Estimation of nucleated cell counts was performed using reference gene primer amplification. TCRdb keeps only in-frame clones here, not all; method: immunoSEQ multiplex PCR. The V and J calls and the clone size are those of that table, but D and trimming were determined from the DNA. The sample records some 170,000 clones, about 91% being singletons. This entry is derived from a study of blood T cell repertoires in COVID-19. About the research overall: T cells, B-cell-depleted T cells, or PBMCs supplied cDNA or gDNA.

V was pared by 6 bases and J by 0 bases, with 5 bases of the junction left unmatched. The CDR3 sequence is 15 residues long. Per germline, CDR1 LNHDA and CDR2 SQIVND (reference sequence). This chain joins TRBV19 and TRBJ1-1; 9 positions match TRBD1. This TCR was recovered from an older woman who had recovered from COVID-19. Sample: peripheral blood. CDR3 coding DNA: TGTGCCAGTAGGCTACAGGGGGCCATGAACACTGAAGCTTTCTTT. Translation: CASRLQGAMNTEAFF.